Shown below are 12 T cell receptor beta chains from a single sample sequenced in a study of blood T cell repertoires in COVID-19. Profiling relied on immunoSEQ multiplex PCR, and the TCRdb table lists in-frame clones only, not all of them. The sample has roughly 370,000 clones, roughly 89% seen once. The sequenced sample consisted of PBMCs or T cells enriched from blood (not recorded which). The receptors stem from a woman aged 45 to 65 who had recovered from COVID-19.

This clone came up a few times. The chain combines TRBV6-2 or TRBV6-3 with TRBJ1-5; TRBD1 is a possible D gene (6 bases). Trimming stripped 6 bases from V and 3 bases from J, with 12 bases between. CDR3 size: 14 residues. Germline CDR1 MNHEY, CDR2 SVGEGT. CDR3 DNA sequence: TGTGCCAGCAGCCCCAGGGGCAACAATCAGCCCCAGCATTTT. This gives the protein CASSPRGNNQPQHF.

The gene calls are TRBV5-5 and TRBJ1-6, with D tentatively TRBD1 (6 bases). V was trimmed by 1 base and J by 0 bases, leaving 8 bases between them. Germline CDR1 SGHKS, CDR2 YYEKEE (reference sequence). The CDR3 length is 16 residues. CDR3 sequence: CASSLLDSSYNSPLHF. For the CDR3, the DNA is TGTGCCAGCAGCTTGCTGGACAGCTCCTATAATTCACCCCTCCACTTT. Variable domain in full (rest from reference TRBV5-5 and TRBJ1-6): DAGVTQSPTHLIKTRGQQVTLRCSPISGHKSVSWYQQVLGQGPQFIFQYYEKEERGRGNFPDRFSARQFPNYSSELNVNALLLGDSALYLCASSLLDSSYNSPLHFGNGTRLTVT.

The rearrangement uses TRBV7-2 and TRBJ2-7; 7 nucleotides agree with TRBD2. After removal of 5 bases from V and 2 bases from J, the junction contained 0 bases not matched to a gene. The CDR3 is made up of 12 amino acids. Germline V gene sequence: CDR1 SGHTA, CDR2 FQGNSA. The CDR3 nucleotides read TGTGCCAGCAGCCGGGGGGCCTACGAGCAGTACTTC. It is translated as CASSRGAYEQYF.

The V gene is TRBV19, the J gene TRBJ2-2; TRBD1 matches at 8 bases. The CDR3 consists of 14 residues. Germline-derived CDR1 and CDR2 are LNHDA and SQIVND (reference sequence). Trimming at V came to 5 bases and at J to 6 bases, leaving 5 bases not matched to a gene. In DNA form, the CDR3 reads TGTGCCAGTAGTGTCAGGGGGCTCTCCGGGGAGCTGTTTTTT. Translated: CASSVRGLSGELFF.

The rearrangement links TRBV6-5 to TRBJ1-2; TRBD1 matches at 11 bases. There are 12 residues in the CDR3. V was pared by 9 bases and J by 8 bases, with 5 bases of the junction left unmatched. The germline gives CDR1 MNHEY, CDR2 SVGAGI. The DNA of the CDR3 is TGTGCCAGTGGACAGGGGGCTGGCGGCTACACCTTC. It is translated as CASGQGAGGYTF.

The chain employs TRBV30 and TRBJ1-2; no clear D gene. There are 13 residues in the CDR3. Looked up from germline, CDR1 is GTSNPN and CDR2 is SVGIG (reference sequence). V lost 0 bases, J lost 5 bases, and 10 bases lay in between. The CDR3 loop reads CAWSVTGWYGYTF. CDR3 coding DNA: TGTGCCTGGAGTGTAACCGGGTGGTATGGCTACACCTTC. Using reference TRBV30 and TRBJ1-2 for the parts outside the CDR3, the full variable domain is SQTIHQWPATLVQPVGSPLSLECTVEGTSNPNLYWYRQAAGRGLQLLFYSVGIGQISSEVPQNLSASRPQDRQFILSSKKLLLSDSGFYLCAWSVTGWYGYTFGSGTRLTVV.

The chain uses TRBV15 and TRBJ1-1, with TRBD1 identical over 9 bases. J lost 1 base, V lost 3 bases, and 12 bases had no gene match. The CDR3 is 18 amino acids. Germline V gene lookup returns CDR1 LNHNV and CDR2 YYDKDF (reference sequence). In DNA, the CDR3 is TGTGCCACCAGCAGCGGAGGGACAGGGATTTTAAGGAACACTGAAGCTTTCTTT. Protein sequence: CATSSGGTGILRNTEAFF.

The DNA for the CDR3 is TGTGCCAGCAGCAGGACAGGGACCGGAAACACCATATATTTT. This encodes CASSRTGTGNTIYF. The rearrangement uses TRBV3-1 (or the pseudogene TRBV3-2) and TRBJ1-3, with 8 bases aligning to TRBD1. The CDR3 runs 14 residues. Trimming at V came to 5 bases and at J to 4 bases, leaving 4 bases not matched to a gene. Germline V gene lookup returns CDR1 LGHDT and CDR2 YNNKEL (reference sequence).

This clone showed up just once. J is TRBJ2-7 and V is TRBV13; 8 bases fit TRBD2. Germline V gene lookup returns CDR1 PRHDT and CDR2 FYEKMQ (reference sequence). Trimming at V came to 0 bases and at J to 1 base, leaving 8 bases not matched to a gene. CDR3 size: 17 residues. The CDR3 region is CASSLGRYGTRSYEQYF. The CDR3 DNA sequence: TGTGCCAGCAGCTTAGGAAGATACGGGACTAGGTCCTACGAGCAGTACTTC.

This sequence joins TRBV30 and TRBJ2-3; TRBD1 matches 8 bases. There are 15 residues in the CDR3. Germline V gene data show CDR1 as GTSNPN and CDR2 as SVGIG (reference sequence). V lost 5 bases to trimming and J lost 4 bases; unmatched junction nucleotides: 11. The CDR3 reads CAWGQDRGLSDTQYF. Here the CDR3 DNA reads TGTGCCTGGGGCCAAGACAGGGGTCTTTCAGATACGCAGTATTTT.

J is TRBJ1-1 and V is TRBV11-3; D perhaps matches TRBD1 (5 bases). The CDR3 spans 14 residues. Trimming pared 0 bases from V and 3 bases from J, leaving 8 bases between. Germline CDR1 reads SGHNT; CDR2 reads YENEEA. The CDR3 region has the DNA TGTGCCAGCAGCTTAGAAGCAGGGCACACTGAAGCTTTCTTT. Translating it yields CASSLEAGHTEAFF.

The chain is built from TRBV11-3 and TRBJ2-1; D may be TRBD1 (5 bases). The V gene lost 2 bases and the J gene lost 7 bases, with 9 bases spanning the gap. From germline, CDR1 is SGHNT and CDR2 YENEEA. The CDR3 runs to 13 residues. CDR3 bases: TGTGCCAGCAGCTTAAGGCAGGGTAATGAGCAGTTCTTC. It translates to CASSLRQGNEQFF.